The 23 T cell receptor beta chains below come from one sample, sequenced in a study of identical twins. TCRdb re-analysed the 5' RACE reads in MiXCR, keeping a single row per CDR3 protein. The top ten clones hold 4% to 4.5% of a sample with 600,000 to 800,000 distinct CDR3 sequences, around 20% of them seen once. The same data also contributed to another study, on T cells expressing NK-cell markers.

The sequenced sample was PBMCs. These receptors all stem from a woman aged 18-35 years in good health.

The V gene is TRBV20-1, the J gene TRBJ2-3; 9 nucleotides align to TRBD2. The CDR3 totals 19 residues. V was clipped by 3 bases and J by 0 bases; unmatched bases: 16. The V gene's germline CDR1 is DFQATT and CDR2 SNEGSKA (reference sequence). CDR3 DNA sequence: TGCAGTGCTAGCCCCCAAGGGGCGGGGGGGCCGGTGAGCACAGATACGCAGTATTTT. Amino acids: CSASPQGAGGPVSTDTQYF.

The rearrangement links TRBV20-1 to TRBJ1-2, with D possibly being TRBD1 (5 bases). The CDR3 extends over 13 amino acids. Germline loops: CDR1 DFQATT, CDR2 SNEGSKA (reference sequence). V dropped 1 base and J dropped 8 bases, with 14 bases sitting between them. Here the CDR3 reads CSARVGQGKGYTF. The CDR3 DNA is TGCAGTGCTAGAGTGGGCCAGGGAAAAGGCTACACCTTC.

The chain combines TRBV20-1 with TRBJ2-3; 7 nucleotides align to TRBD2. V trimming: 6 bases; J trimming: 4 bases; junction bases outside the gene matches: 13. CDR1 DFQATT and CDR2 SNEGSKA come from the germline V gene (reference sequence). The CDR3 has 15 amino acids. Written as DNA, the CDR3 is TGCAGTGCCCCCCCAGGCGGGAGTCAGCCAGATACGCAGTATTTT. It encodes CSAPPGGSQPDTQYF.

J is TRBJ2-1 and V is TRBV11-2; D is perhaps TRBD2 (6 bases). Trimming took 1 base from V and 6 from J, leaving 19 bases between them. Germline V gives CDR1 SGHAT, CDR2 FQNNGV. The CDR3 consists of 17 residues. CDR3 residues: CASSLVAWRAYGNEQFF. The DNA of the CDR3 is TGTGCCAGCAGCTTAGTAGCATGGAGGGCGTACGGCAATGAGCAGTTCTTC.

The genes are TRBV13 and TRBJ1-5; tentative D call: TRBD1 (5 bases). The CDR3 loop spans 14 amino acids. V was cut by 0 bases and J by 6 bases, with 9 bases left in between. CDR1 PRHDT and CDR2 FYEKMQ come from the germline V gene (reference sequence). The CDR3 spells CASSLGIGVQPQHF. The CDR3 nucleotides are TGTGCCAGCAGCTTAGGTATAGGGGTTCAGCCCCAGCATTTT.

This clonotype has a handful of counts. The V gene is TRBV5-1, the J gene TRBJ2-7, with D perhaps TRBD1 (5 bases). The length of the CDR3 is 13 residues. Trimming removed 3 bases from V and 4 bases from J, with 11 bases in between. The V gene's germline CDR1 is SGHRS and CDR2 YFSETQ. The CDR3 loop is CASSSDSWYEQYF. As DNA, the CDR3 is TGCGCCAGCAGCTCTGACAGTTGGTACGAGCAGTACTTC.

The CDR3 loop reads CASSTSTSGSSYNEQFF. In DNA, the CDR3 is TGTGCCAGCAGCACCTCGACTAGCGGGAGCTCCTACAATGAGCAGTTCTTC. The V and J genes are TRBV9 and TRBJ2-1; 12 positions agree with TRBD2. The length of the CDR3 is 17 residues. CDR1 is SGDLS and CDR2 is YYNGEE in the germline V gene. With V trimmed by 4 bases and J by 0 bases, 5 bases remained unmatched.

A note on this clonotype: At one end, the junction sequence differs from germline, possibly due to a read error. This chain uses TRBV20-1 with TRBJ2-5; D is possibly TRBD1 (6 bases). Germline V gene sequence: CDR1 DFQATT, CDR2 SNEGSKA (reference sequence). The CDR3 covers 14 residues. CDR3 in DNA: TGCGGTGCTCGGGGACGTAGGGGGCAAGAGACCCAGTACTTC. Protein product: CGARGRRGQETQYF.

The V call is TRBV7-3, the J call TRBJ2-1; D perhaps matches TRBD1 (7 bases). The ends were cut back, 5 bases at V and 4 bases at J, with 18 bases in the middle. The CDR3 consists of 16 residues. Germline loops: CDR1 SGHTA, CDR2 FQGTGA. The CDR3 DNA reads TGTGCCAGCAGCCTGTCCTCAGGGGGGCTGTACAATGAGCAGTTCTTC. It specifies CASSLSSGGLYNEQFF. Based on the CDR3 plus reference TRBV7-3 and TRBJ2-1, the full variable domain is GAGVSQTPSNKVTEKGKYVELRCDPISGHTALYWYRQSLGQGPEFLIYFQGTGAADDSGLPNDRFFAVRPEGSVSTLKIQRTERGDSAVYLCASSLSSGGLYNEQFFGPGTRLTVL.

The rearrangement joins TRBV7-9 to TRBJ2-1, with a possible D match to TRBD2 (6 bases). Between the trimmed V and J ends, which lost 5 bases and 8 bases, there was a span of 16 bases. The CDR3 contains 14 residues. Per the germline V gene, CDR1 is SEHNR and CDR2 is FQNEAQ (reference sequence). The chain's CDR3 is CASSTSGGIDEQFF. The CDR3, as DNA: TGTGCCAGCAGCACGTCCGGAGGGATCGATGAGCAGTTCTTC.

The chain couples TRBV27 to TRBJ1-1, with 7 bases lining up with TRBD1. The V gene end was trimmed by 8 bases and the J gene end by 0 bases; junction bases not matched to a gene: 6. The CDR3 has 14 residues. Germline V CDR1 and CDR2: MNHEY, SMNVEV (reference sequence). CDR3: CASAPGQVNTEAFF. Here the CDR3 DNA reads TGTGCCAGCGCACCCGGACAGGTGAACACTGAAGCTTTCTTT.

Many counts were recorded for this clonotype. CDR3 residues: CSARDVRGDTQYF. The CDR3 nucleotides are TGCAGTGCTAGAGATGTTCGGGGAGATACGCAGTATTTT. The chain links TRBV20-1 to TRBJ2-3, with a tentative D call TRBD2 (5 bases). Germline CDR1 is DFQATT and CDR2 is SNEGSKA (reference sequence). V was trimmed by 0 bases and J by 5 bases, leaving 9 bases between them. The CDR3 loop spans 13 amino acids.

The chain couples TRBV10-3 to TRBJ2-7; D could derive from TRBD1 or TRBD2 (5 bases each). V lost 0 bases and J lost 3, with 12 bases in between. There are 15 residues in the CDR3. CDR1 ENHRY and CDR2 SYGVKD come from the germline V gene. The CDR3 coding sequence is TGTGCCATCAGTGAGTCTGGGGACCCCAACTACGAGCAGTACTTC. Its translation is CAISESGDPNYEQYF.

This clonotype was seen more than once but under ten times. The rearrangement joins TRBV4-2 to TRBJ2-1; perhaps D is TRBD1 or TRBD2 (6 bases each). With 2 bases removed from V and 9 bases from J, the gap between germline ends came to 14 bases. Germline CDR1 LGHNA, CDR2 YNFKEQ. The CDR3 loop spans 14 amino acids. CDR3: CASSQPGAMGEQFF. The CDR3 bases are TGTGCCAGCAGCCAACCGGGGGCGATGGGTGAGCAGTTCTTC.

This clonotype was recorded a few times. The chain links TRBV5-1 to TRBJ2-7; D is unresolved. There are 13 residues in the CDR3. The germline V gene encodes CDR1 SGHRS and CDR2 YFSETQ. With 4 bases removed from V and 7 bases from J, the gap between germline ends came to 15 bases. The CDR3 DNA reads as TGCGCCAGCAGCATCTGGACCCCTCAAGAGCAGTACTTC. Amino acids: CASSIWTPQEQYF.

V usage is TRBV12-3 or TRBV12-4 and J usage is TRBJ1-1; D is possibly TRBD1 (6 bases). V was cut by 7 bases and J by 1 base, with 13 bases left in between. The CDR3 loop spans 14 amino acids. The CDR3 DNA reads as TGTGCCAGCAACCTCAACAGGGAGAACACTGAAGCTTTCTTT. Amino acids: CASNLNRENTEAFF.

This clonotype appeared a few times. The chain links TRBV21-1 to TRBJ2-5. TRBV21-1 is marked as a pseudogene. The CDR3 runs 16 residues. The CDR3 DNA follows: TGTGCCAGCAGCAAAGACCCTAAGTCGTACCAAGAGACCCAGTACTTC. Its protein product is CASSKDPKSYQETQYF.

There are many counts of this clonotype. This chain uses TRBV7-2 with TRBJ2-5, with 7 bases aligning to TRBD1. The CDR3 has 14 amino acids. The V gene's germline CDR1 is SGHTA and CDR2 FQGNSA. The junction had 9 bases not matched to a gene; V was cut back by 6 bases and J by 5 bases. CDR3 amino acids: CASRRQGIYETQYF. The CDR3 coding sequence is TGTGCCAGCAGAAGACAGGGAATTTACGAGACCCAGTACTTC.

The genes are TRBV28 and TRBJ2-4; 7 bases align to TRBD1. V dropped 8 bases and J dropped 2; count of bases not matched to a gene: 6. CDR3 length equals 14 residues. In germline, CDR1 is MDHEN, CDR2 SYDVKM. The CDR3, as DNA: TGTGCCAGCGTCCAGGGGGATACCAAAAACATTCAGTACTTC. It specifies CASVQGDTKNIQYF.

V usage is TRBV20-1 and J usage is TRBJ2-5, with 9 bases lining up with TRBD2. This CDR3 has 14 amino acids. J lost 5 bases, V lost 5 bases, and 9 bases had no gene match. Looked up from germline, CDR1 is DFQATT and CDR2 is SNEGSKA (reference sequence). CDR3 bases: TGCAGTGCTCACCCCGTAGCGGGAGTGGAGACCCAGTACTTC. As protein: CSAHPVAGVETQYF.

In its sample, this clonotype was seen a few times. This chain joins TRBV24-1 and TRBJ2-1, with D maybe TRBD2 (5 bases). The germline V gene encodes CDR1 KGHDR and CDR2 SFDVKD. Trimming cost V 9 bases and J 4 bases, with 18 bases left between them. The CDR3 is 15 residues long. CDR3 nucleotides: TGTGCCACCGCCGAGATGAGGGATAGATACAATGAGCAGTTCTTC. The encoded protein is CATAEMRDRYNEQFF.

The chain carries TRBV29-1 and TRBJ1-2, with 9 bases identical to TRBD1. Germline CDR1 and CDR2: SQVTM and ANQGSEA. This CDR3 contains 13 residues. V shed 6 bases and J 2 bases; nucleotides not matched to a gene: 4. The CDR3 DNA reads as TGCAGCGTCGCGGGACAGGGAAACTATGGCTACACCTTC. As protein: CSVAGQGNYGYTF.

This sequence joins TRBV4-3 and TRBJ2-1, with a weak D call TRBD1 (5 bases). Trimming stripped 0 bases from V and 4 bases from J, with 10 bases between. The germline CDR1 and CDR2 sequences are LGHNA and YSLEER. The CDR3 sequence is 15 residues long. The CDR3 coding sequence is TGCGCCAGCAGCCAAGAAGGGGCGATGTACAATGAGCAGTTCTTC. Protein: CASSQEGAMYNEQFF.